This T cell receptor (beta chain) emerged from a study of blood T cell repertoires in COVID-19. Study information: T cells, B-cell-depleted T cells, or PBMCs provided the cDNA or gDNA that served as material.

V was pared by 2 bases and J by 2 bases, with 9 bases between. CDR1 is ENHRY and CDR2 is SYGVKD in the germline V gene. CDR3 length equals 14 residues. Generated by immunoSEQ multiplex PCR, the TCRdb table keeps only in-frame clones and is missing some. In the table there are a few hundred thousand clones, roughly nine tenths of which are singletons. What was sequenced was PBMCs or T cells enriched from blood (not recorded which). The J gene is TRBJ1-1, the V gene TRBV10-3; TRBD1 might be the D (5 bases). The TCR sequence derives from a human donor in a cohort exposed to, infected with or recovered from COVID-19 (not recorded which). The donor label of this sample is uncertain. The CDR3 reads CAISETWGNTEAFF. CDR3 coding DNA: TGTGCCATCAGTGAGACCTGGGGCAACACTGAAGCTTTCTTT.